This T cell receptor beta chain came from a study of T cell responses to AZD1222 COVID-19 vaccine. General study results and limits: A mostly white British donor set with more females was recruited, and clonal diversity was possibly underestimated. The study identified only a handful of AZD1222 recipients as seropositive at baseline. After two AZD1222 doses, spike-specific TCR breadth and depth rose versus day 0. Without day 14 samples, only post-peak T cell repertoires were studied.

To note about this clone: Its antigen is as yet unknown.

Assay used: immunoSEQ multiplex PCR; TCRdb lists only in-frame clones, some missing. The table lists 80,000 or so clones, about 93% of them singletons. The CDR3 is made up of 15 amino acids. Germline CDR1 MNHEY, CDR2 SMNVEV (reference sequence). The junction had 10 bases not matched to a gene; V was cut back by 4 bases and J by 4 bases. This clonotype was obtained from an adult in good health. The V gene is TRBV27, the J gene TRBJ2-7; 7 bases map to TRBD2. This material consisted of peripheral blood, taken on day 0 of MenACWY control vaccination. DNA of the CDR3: TGTGCCAGCAGTTCAATCGTCGGACTAGAGTACGAGCAGTACTTC. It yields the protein CASSSIVGLEYEQYF.